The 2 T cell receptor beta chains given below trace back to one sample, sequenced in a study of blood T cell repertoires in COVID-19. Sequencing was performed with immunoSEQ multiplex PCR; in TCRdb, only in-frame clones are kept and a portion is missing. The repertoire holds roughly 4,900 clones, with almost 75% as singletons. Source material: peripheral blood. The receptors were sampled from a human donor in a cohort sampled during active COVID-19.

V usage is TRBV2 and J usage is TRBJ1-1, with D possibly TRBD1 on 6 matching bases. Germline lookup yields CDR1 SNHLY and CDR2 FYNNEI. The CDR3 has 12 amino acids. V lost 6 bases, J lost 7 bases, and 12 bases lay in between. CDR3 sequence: CASSQQQGEAFF. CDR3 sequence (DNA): TGTGCCAGCAGCCAACAACAGGGTGAAGCTTTCTTT.

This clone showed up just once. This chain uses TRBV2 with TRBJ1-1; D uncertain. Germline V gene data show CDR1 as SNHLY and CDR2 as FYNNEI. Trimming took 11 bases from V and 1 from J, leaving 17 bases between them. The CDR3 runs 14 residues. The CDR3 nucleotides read TGTGCCGACTACTTAGACATATCGAACACTGAAGCTTTCTTT. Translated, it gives CADYLDISNTEAFF. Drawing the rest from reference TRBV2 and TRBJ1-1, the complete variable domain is EPEVTQTPSHQVTQMGQEVILRCVPISNHLYFYWYRQILGQKVEFLVSFYNNEISEKSEIFDDQFSVERPDGSNFTLKIRSTKLEDSAMYFCADYLDISNTEAFFGQGTRLTVV.